These T cell receptor beta chains were read from a single sample in a study of T cells in Graves' hyperthyroidism and ophthalmopathy. One entry per CDR3 protein results from TCRdb running MiXCR on the multiplex PCR reads. Of fewer than 900,000 distinct CDR3 sequences listed, approximately 18% are singletons. The sequenced material came from blood. The source is a woman between 50 and 59 years old with Graves' hyperthyroidism that later progressed to Graves' ophthalmopathy. Each CDR3 is given with its conserved first and last residue. D genes are given only for firm matches. Clone size is not always given. Where it is, it says once, few, many or a class for expanded clones.

TGTGCCAGCAGCTTAGTCGGAGCTTCGAACACCGGGGAGCTGTTTTTT	CASSLVGASNTGELFF	TRBJ2-2	-	TRBV11-3	few
TGCGCCAGCAGCGAAACCGGGATGATGAACACTGAAGCTTTCTTT	CASSETGMMNTEAFF	TRBJ1-1	-	TRBV5-1	many
TGTGCCAGCAGTTACTCGCGACAGATGAATAGCAATCAGCCCCAGCATTTT	CASSYSRQMNSNQPQHF	TRBJ1-5	-	TRBV6-2/TRBV6-3	many
TGTGCCAGCAGAACATCTGGGGGTACAGCTCAGCCCCAGCATTTT	CASRTSGGTAQPQHF	TRBJ1-5	-	TRBV27	many
TGTGCCAGCAGCTCGGGACAGGCGAACACCGGGGAGCTGTTTTTT	CASSSGQANTGELFF	TRBJ2-2	TRBD1	TRBV11-2	many
TGTGCCAGCAGCCCCAATGGCATCATCGATGAAAAACTGTTTTTT	CASSPNGIIDEKLFF	TRBJ1-4	-	TRBV12-3/TRBV12-4	-
TGCAGCGTTTCCCGGGACAATCGTTATGGCTACACCTTC	CSVSRDNRYGYTF	TRBJ1-2	-	TRBV29-1	few
TGTGCCAGCAGAAAACCGGGAGAACAAGAGACCCAGTACTTC	CASRKPGEQETQYF	TRBJ2-5	-	TRBV27	many
TGTGCCAGCAGTTTAGGGCACGTTTACGAGCAGTACTTC	CASSLGHVYEQYF	TRBJ2-7	-	TRBV12-3/TRBV12-4	many
TGCAGTGCTCTAAGGGACCGGGCCTATGGCTACACCTTC	CSALRDRAYGYTF	TRBJ1-2	-	TRBV20-1	many
TGCAGTGCTCTAGGACGGGGTTTCCTCTATGGCTACACCTTC	CSALGRGFLYGYTF	TRBJ1-2	-	TRBV20-1	many
TGTGCTAGTGGTCCAAGCAACAGGGTAGTTAACTATGGCTACACCTTC	CASGPSNRVVNYGYTF	TRBJ1-2	-	TRBV12-5	-
TGCAGTGCTAGTTACGGGAATACGGAAAAACTGTTTTTT	CSASYGNTEKLFF	TRBJ1-4	-	TRBV20-1	many
TGCGCCAGCAGCACACTAGCGGGGCCTACCACCGGGGAGCTGTTTTTT	CASSTLAGPTTGELFF	TRBJ2-2	TRBD2	TRBV5-1	few
TGCGCCAGCAGCCAAGATACCGACAGGGGGGGAATCCAAGAGACCCAGTACTTC	CASSQDTDRGGIQETQYF	TRBJ2-5	TRBD1	TRBV4-1	-
TGTGCCAGCAGTCAATTCCGGGGGGAGAAGTTTTACGAGCAGTACTTC	CASSQFRGEKFYEQYF	TRBJ2-7	TRBD2	TRBV6-1	many
TGCAGTGCCCCATCGACAGGGACCACTGAAGCTTTCTTT	CSAPSTGTTEAFF	TRBJ1-1	TRBD1	TRBV20-1	few
TGTGCCAGCACGCGCAGGACGCGAACAGGGGGTTCCGGTGGCTACACCTTC	CASTRRTRTGGSGGYTF	TRBJ1-2	TRBD1	TRBV12-3/TRBV12-4	many
TGTGCCAGCAGCTTAGGGACCGAGCCCTTCCGTCCCCAGCATTTT	CASSLGTEPFRPQHF	TRBJ1-5	-	TRBV5-6	-
TGCGCCAGCAGTGGCGGACTAAACACTGAAGCTTTCTTT	CASSGGLNTEAFF	TRBJ1-1	-	TRBV5-1	many
TGCAGTGCTAGCCCTGAAGAGACCCAGTACTTC	CSASPEETQYF	TRBJ2-5	-	TRBV20-1	many
TGTGCCAGTGGACAGGTGAACACTGAAGCTTTCTTT	CASGQVNTEAFF	TRBJ1-1	TRBD1	TRBV2	many
TGTGCCATCAGTGATACCACTAACTATGGCTACACCTTC	CAISDTTNYGYTF	TRBJ1-2	-	TRBV10-3	few